This note documents a single TCR beta chain sequence. Its antigen target is currently unknown. Base qualities are missing; no much larger clone stands one base away. The sample comes from a study of cytomegalovirus exposure and HLA in healthy donors (dated by TCRdb to the late 2010s). For context, the study as a whole: An earlier analysis of approximately 600 of the donors reported about 250 Gb of sequence data and 120 million or so unique TCR beta sequences from 150 million to 200 million T cells. The study profiled the T cell repertoires of hundreds of subjects by immunosequencing and related them to cytomegalovirus serostatus. Donor age, sex, ethnicity and CMV serostatus were compiled together with the repertoire data. The number of donors typed differed by locus, with about 629-640 for A, B, C, DRB1 and DQB1, 522 for DQA1, 606 for DPA1, and about 450 for DPB1. To study patterns of TCR occurrence, a later analysis re-analyzed previously published TCR beta repertoires from just over 650 donors and added high-resolution HLA genotyping. A separate validation cohort of over 95 different subjects was used in addition to the roughly 670-subject first cohort. Roughly 5 DR-DQ haplotypes were handled as single units for association and clustering, since linkage in the cohort was strong. In an earlier analysis of 550 to 700 of the donors, high-throughput TCR beta sequencing was used to judge whether each TCR beta V gene segment behaved as functional or pseudogenic. A later genetic analysis used genome-wide SNP genotypes for about three fifths of the 666 donors, treating that subset as a discovery cohort. To predict cytomegalovirus infection status, the study combined high-throughput TCR immunosequencing, statistical association of individual TCRs with disease status, and machine learning. About 300 gigabases of sequencing data and tens of millions of unique TCR sequences were included in an early release covering roughly 600 HLA-typed donors. Across around 400 genotyped donors of the cohort, an average of roughly 200,000 unique TCR beta nucleotide sequences per donor were sequenced, and roughly a sixth of those sequences were non-productive. The genetic ancestry cluster associated with self-reported Caucasian donors included about four fifths of the approximately 410 genotyped donors. Every repertoire in the discovery cohort had been generated on one and the same sequencing platform. The study aimed to test whether cataloging public T cell receptors could reveal signatures of past pathogen exposure. HLA typing included class I and class II loci at four-digit resolution. Rather than drawing on any new phenotypic data, the later analysis identified candidate immune exposures from TCR beta sequences and the way those sequences occurred across donors. Overall results and qualifications from the work: Cytomegalovirus status was reported to be diagnosed by the classifier with high specificity and sensitivity in both the original and validation cohorts. Sequencing depth was assumed to be roughly uniform across donors in the presence/absence analyses, though that assumption may not hold. In a later analysis, several top co-occurrence clusters were reported to appear linked to parvovirus B19, influenza, CMV and Epstein-Barr virus. In a later analysis, 16,951 TCR beta sequences were associated with specific HLA alleles at a false discovery rate of 0.05. Across donors, most TCR sequences were observed very rarely, whereas some public TCRs were present in many individuals. HLA typing was unavailable for some donors at each locus, so association tests used only the typed subset. A few of the identified cytomegalovirus-associated TCR beta chains were confirmed in vitro to be specific for cytomegalovirus antigens. An association between a missense DCLRE1C variant and V-gene and J-gene trimming of TCR beta chains was found in a later genetic analysis and replicated in an independent cohort. In an earlier analysis of 587 of the donors, most TCR beta V segments appeared in productive rearrangements about 87% or about 30% of the time, broadly matching IMGT annotations. The authors suggested that the approach could potentially be generalized to other disease states and immunological phenotypes. Compared with the roughly 670-donor mean, donors in an Asian-associated ancestry cluster had fewer N-insertions in productive TCRs, according to a later genetic analysis. Strong co-occurrence of HLA alleles, especially DR and DQ, made assigning TCR associations to individual alleles difficult. The only immune exposure information available for the cohort was CMV serostatus. The sequencing pipeline was judged likely to have produced a cluster of highly shared sequence variants as a technical artifact. According to a later analysis, most CMV-associated TCR beta chains appeared to be HLA-restricted, and the HLA associations seemed to be driven largely by CMV exposure. This cohort had only TCR beta chains sequenced, and the lack of alpha or paired-chain data limited which features could be detected. Because counts were too low, roughly 16 rarely observed V segments, including chromosome 9 orphons, were left out of the earlier analysis of about 620 of the donors. A further reported finding was that TCR beta sequences accurately predicted the HLA-A and HLA-B alleles for most subjects in the first cohort. In a later analysis, HLA-associated TCR beta chains were found to be more clonally expanded and to have lower generation probabilities than equally common non-associated chains. According to a later analysis, TCR association rates differed among HLA loci, with DRB1 alleles showing the most associated TCRs and HLA-C alleles showing the fewest. Correlated functional status among segregating V segments might reflect linkage disequilibrium, but an unknown experimental factor could not be ruled out. The study gave a list of 150 to 200 TCR beta chains associated with cytomegalovirus. The 87-base-pair reads could not distinguish some IMGT-functional V segments, including TRBV6-2 and TRBV6-3, so those segments were excluded.

Reading from cysteine to phenylalanine, the CDR3 counts 15 amino acids. The entry retains the CDR3 DNA only, 45 bases that are in frame from base 1. Trimming accounts for 4 bases at V and 4 bases at J, while the number of junction bases matched to no gene is 8. In the germline V gene, CDR1 corresponds to SGHDT and CDR2 to YYEEEE. Libraries were built with the immunoSEQ multiplex PCR assay. For the multiplex PCR, a mixture combining 60 forward primers for TCR Vbeta segments and 13 reverse primers for TCR Jbeta segments was used. A multiplex PCR assay on genomic DNA amplified the CDR3 region of rearranged TCR beta genes. On the Illumina HiSeq System, the amplified TCR beta libraries were sequenced as 87-base-pair reads. The study's own analysis went as follows. Across the 670 or so repertoires, a later analysis counted tens of millions of unique TCR beta chains, approximately 12 million of which were shared by at least two donors. A nearest-neighbor algorithm error-corrected the raw reads and collapsed the reads into unique sequences, merging closely related sequences to remove PCR and sequencing errors. Alignment of CDR3 sequences to IMGT reference sequences was used to assign V, D and J gene segments. For a sequence to be retained, a match of at least six nucleotides was required to both a V gene segment and a J gene segment. A rearrangement was called productive if the CDR3 had no stop codons and remained in frame with V and J, and every other rearrangement was called non-productive. Following IMGT convention, CDR3 was defined as the stretch from the second conserved V-encoded cysteine to the conserved J-encoded phenylalanine. In an earlier analysis of around 540 of the donors, sequences lacking an unambiguous match to a single V gene segment were excluded. An earlier analysis of a few hundred of the donors called V segments functional above 56.7% productive rearrangements and segregating when the between-donor standard deviation exceeded 5%. A statistical classification framework was built to diagnose cytomegalovirus status from the catalog of TCR beta chain sequences. In a later analysis, V and J genes were assigned by comparing TCR nucleotide sequences against IMGT/GENE-DB human TR gene sequences. The TCRdist pipeline was used in a later analysis to assign CDR3 sequences and most-parsimonious VDJ recombination scenarios. In a later analysis, every TCR beta chain was defined by the combination of its CDR3 amino acid sequence and its V-gene family, and reads without a unique V-gene family were dropped. To address suspected cross-contamination and a sequencing artifact, a later analysis removed over 500 highly shared, low-generation-probability nucleotide sequences. In a later analysis, a clonal expansion index for each public chain was calculated from normalized within-repertoire ranks of inferred template counts. In a later analysis, generation probabilities were computed with a VDJ recombination model fitted to out-of-frame rearrangements, and the resulting probabilities were checked against IGoR. Hypergeometric tests were used in a later analysis to score TCR-TCR, TCR-HLA and TCR-CMV co-occurrence, with a repertoire-size bias correction applied to the TCR pairs. In a later analysis, false discovery rates were estimated by permuting HLA or CMV assignments 20 times. In a later analysis, co-occurring TCRs were grouped with DBSCAN, and TCRdist sequence similarity was added when clustering was performed within HLA-allele-positive subsets. For co-occurrence clustering, repertoires with fewer than 30,000 or more than 120,000 public chains were excluded, along with 4 to 6 repertoires with anomalous nucleotide sharing. The clones in this table, taken by TCRdb from immuneACCESS, are in-frame only. Not every clone is retained; where verified, under half of the shortfall comes from an unresolved V gene, and the cause of the rest is unknown. V and J calls and clone size are those listed in that table; D and trimming were worked out from the DNA. This sample gives around 180,000 clones in total; around 80% of them show up just once. Of the sample, approximately 0.99% is held by the ten largest clones.

The cohort comprised 666 healthy bone marrow donors. At the time of sampling, all cohort members were nominally healthy, though unrecorded immune exposures were likely present. The donor tested CMV seronegative, placing the donor among the approximately 400 seronegative members of the cohort. Every donor gave a peripheral blood sample, and the peripheral blood mononuclear cells from that sample were used for TCR beta sequencing. Genomic DNA extraction from the blood cell samples was performed with the Qiagen DNeasy Blood Extraction Kit. The chain is assembled from TRBV5-6 and TRBJ2-5; TRBD1 lines up with 9 middle nucleotides. Sample: PBMCs. The TCR comes from a woman between 35 and 50 years old in good health and CMV-seronegative. In nucleotides, the sequence is TGTGCCAGCAGCCCGGTGACAGGGGGAGGAGAGACCCAGTACTTC. This codes for CASSPVTGGGETQYF.